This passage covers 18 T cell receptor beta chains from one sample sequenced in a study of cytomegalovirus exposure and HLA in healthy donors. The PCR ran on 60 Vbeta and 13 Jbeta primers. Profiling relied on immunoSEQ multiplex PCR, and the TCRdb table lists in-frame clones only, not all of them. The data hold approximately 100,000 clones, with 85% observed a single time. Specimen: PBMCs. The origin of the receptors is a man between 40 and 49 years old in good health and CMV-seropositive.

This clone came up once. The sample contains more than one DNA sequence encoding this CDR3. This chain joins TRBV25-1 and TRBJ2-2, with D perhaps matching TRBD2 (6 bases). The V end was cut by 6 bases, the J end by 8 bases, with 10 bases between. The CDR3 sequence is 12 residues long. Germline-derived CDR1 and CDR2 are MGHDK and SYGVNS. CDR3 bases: TGTGCCAGCAGGGGCCGGGGGGGGGAGCTGTTTTTT. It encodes CASRGRGGELFF.

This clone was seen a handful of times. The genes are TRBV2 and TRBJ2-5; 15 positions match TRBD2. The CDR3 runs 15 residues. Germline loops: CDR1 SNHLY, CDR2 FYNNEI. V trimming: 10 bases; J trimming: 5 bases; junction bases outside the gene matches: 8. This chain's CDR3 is CATPGLAGGAETQYF. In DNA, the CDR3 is TGTGCCACCCCGGGACTAGCGGGGGGTGCCGAGACCCAGTACTTC. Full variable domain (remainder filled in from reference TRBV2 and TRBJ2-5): EPEVTQTPSHQVTQMGQEVILRCVPISNHLYFYWYRQILGQKVEFLVSFYNNEISEKSEIFDDQFSVERPDGSNFTLKIRSTKLEDSAMYFCATPGLAGGAETQYFGPGTRLLVL.

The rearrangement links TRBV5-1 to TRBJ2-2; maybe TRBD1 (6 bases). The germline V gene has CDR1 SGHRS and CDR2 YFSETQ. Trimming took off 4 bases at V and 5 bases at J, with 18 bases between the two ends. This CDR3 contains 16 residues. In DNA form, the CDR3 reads TGCGCCAGCAGCCCCCGTGTGGGGGCGCAAACCGGGGAGCTGTTTTTT. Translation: CASSPRVGAQTGELFF.

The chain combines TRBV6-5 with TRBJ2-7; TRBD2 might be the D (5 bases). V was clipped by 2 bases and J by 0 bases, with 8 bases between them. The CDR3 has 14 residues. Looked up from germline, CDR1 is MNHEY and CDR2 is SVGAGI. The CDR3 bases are TGTGCCAGCAGTTACACTGGACTCTCCTACGAGCAGTACTTC. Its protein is CASSYTGLSYEQYF.

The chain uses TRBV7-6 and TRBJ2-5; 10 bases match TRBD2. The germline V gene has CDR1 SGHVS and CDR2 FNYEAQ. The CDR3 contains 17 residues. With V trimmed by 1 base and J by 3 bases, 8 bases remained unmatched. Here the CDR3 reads CASSLVASGGGKETQYF. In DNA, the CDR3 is TGTGCCAGCAGCTTAGTCGCTAGCGGGGGCGGAAAAGAGACCCAGTACTTC.

CDR3 nucleotide sequence: TGCGCCAGCAGCCAAGAGGGGAGCGGGAGGGCCCCGTTCTTC. Translating it yields CASSQEGSGRAPFF. The rearrangement joins TRBV4-1 to TRBJ2-1, with 10 positions matching TRBD2. Germline assignment: CDR1 MGHRA and CDR2 YSYEKL. J was trimmed by 15 bases and V by 0 bases; bases with no gene match: 8. The CDR3 runs to 14 residues.

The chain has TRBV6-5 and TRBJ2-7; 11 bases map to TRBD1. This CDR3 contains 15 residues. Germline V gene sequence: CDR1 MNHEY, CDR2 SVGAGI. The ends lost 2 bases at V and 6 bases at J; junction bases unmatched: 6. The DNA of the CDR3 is TGTGCCAGCAGTTACCAGGGGGACAGGGGGGCCGAGCAGTACTTC. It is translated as CASSYQGDRGAEQYF.

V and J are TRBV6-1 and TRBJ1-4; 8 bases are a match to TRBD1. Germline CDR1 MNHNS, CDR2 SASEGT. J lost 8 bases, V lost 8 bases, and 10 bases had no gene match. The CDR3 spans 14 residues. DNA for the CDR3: TGTGCCAGCGGAAGACAGGGGTTTACAGAAAAACTGTTTTTT. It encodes CASGRQGFTEKLFF.

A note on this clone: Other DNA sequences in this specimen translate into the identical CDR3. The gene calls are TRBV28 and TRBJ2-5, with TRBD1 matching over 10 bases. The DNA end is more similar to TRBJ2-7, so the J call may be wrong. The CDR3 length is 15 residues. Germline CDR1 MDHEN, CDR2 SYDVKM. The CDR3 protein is CASSLLGTGDYEQYF. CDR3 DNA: TGTGCCAGCAGTTTACTTGGGACAGGGGACTACGAGCAGTACTTC.

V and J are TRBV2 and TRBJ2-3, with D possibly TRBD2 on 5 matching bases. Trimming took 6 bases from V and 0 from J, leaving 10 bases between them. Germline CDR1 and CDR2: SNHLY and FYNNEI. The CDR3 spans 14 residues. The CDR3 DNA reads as TGTGCCAGCAGATCACGGGGTAGCACAGATACGCAGTATTTT. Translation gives CASRSRGSTDTQYF.

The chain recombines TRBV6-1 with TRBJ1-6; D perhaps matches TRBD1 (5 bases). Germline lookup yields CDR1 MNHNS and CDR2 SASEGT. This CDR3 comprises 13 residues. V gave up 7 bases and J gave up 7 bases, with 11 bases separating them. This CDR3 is CASTGRANSPLHF. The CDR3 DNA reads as TGTGCCAGCACTGGCAGGGCCAATTCACCCCTCCACTTT.

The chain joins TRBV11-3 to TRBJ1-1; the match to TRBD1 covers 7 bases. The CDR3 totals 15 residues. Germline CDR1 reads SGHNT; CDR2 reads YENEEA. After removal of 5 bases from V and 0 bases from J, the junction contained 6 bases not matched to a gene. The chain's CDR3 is CASSPWTGMNTEAFF. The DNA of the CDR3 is TGTGCCAGCAGCCCTTGGACAGGTATGAACACTGAAGCTTTCTTT.

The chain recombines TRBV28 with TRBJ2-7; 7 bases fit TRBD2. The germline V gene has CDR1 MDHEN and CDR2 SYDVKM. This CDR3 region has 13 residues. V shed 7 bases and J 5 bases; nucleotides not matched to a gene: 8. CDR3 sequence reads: CASTREAFDEQYF. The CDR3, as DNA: TGTGCCAGCACTCGGGAGGCCTTCGACGAGCAGTACTTC.

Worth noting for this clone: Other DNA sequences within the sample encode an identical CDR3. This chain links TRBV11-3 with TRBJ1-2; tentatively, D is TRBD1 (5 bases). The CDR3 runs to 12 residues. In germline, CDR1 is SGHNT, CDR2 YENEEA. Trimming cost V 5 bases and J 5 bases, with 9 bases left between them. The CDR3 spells CASSSGGYGYTF. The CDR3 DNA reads TGTGCCAGCAGCAGCGGGGGGTATGGCTACACCTTC.

The CDR3 loop is CASSPTGDEKLFF. The CDR3 nucleotides are TGTGCCAGTAGCCCGACAGGAGATGAAAAACTGTTTTTT. The chain employs TRBV19 and TRBJ1-4, with D possibly matching TRBD1 (6 bases). The CDR3 sequence is 13 residues long. The germline V gene encodes CDR1 LNHDA and CDR2 SQIVND (reference sequence). The V end was cut by 6 bases, the J end by 6 bases, with 11 bases between.

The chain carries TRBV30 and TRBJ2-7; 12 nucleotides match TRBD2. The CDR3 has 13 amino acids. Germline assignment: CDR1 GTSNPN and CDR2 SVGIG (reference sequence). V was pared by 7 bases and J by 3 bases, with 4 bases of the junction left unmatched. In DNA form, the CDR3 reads TGTGCCTACGGACTAGCGGGGCGCTACGAGCAGTACTTC. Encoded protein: CAYGLAGRYEQYF.

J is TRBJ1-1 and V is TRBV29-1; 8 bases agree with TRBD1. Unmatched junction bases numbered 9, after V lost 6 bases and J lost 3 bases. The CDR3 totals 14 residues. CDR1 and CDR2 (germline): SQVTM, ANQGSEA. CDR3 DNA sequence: TGCAGCGTCCCAGGGGGCCCCTTCGACACTGAAGCTTTCTTT. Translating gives CSVPGGPFDTEAFF.

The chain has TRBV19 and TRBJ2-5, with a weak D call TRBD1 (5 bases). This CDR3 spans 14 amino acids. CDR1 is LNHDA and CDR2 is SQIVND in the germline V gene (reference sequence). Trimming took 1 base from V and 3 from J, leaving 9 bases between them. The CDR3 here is CASSIVGEEETQYF. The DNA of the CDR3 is TGTGCCAGTAGTATAGTAGGGGAAGAAGAGACCCAGTACTTC.